The following is a T cell receptor (beta chain) sequence with its context. Its target is not known. Clones were read by immunoSEQ multiplex PCR, and TCRdb kept only the in-frame ones, dropping some. The sample comprises about 220,000 clones, approximately 94% of which are singletons, and over 0.95% rests with the top ten. The sample is drawn from a study of T cell responses to AZD1222 COVID-19 vaccine. Broader study findings: Spike-specific TCR repertoires showed rising breadth and depth after two AZD1222 doses. White British people made up most donors, females outnumbered males, and clonal diversity was possibly underestimated. Spike was spanned by vaccine-associated CD4 TCRs, with dominance at 160-218 and 743-854. Nearly half of the spike-specific TCRs reportedly recognize variant regions that carry no mutations.

This CDR3 is 14 amino acids long. Germline loops: CDR1 LGHDT, CDR2 YNNKEL (reference sequence). After removal of 11 bases from V and 6 bases from J, the junction contained 11 bases not matched to a gene. The sequence derives from an adult in good health. The sequencing here drew on peripheral blood, taken on day 0 of MenACWY control vaccination. The genes are TRBV3-1 (or the pseudogene TRBV3-2) and TRBJ2-2; TRBD2 matches at 8 bases. CDR3 nucleotides: TGTGCCCGCCGCCGGTCGGGGGGGGCCGGGGAGCTGTTTTTT. The encoded protein is CARRRSGGAGELFF.